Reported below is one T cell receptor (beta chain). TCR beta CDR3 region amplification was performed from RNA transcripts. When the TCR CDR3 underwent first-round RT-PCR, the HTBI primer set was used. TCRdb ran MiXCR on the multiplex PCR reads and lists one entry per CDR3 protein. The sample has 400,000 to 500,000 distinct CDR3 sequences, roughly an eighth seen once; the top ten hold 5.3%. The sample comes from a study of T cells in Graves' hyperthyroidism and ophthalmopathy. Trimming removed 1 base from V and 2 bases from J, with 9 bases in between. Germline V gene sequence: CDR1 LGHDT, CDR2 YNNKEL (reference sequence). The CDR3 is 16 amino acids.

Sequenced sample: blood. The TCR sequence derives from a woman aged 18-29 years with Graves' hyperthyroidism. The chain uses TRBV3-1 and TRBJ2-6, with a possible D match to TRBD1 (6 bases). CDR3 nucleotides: TGTGCCAGCAGCCAAGTATCAGGGGCTGGGGCCAACGTCCTGACTTTC. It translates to CASSQVSGAGANVLTF. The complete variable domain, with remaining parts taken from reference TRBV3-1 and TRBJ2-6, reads DTAVSQTPKYLVTQMGNDKSIKCEQNLGHDTMYWYKQDSKKFLKIMFSYNNKELIINETVPNRFSPKSPDKAHLNLHINSLELGDSAVYFCASSQVSGAGANVLTFGAGSRLTVL.